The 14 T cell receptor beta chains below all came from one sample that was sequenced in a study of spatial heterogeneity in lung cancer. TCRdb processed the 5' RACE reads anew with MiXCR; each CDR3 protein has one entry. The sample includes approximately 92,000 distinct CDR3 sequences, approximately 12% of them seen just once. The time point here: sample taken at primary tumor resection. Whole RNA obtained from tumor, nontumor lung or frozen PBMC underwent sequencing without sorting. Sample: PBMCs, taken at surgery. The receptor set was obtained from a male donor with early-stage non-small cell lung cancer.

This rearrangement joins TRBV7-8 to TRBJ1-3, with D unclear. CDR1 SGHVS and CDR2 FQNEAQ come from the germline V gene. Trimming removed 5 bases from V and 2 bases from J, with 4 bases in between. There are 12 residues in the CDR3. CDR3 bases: TGTGCCAGCAGCCCCGCTGGAAACACCATATATTTT. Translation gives CASSPAGNTIYF.

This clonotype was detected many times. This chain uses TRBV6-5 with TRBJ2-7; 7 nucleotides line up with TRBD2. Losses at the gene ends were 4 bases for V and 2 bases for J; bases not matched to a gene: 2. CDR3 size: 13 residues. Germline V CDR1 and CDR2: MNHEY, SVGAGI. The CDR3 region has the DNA TGTGCCAGCAGTTCTAGCGGCCCCTACGAGCAGTACTTC. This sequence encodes CASSSSGPYEQYF.

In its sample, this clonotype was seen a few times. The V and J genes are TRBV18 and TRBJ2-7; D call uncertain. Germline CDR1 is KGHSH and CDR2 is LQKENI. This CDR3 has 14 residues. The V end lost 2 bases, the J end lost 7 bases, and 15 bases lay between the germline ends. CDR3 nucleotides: TGTGCCAGCTCACCAGGGCAAACAGTGAGGGAGCAGTACTTC. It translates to CASSPGQTVREQYF.

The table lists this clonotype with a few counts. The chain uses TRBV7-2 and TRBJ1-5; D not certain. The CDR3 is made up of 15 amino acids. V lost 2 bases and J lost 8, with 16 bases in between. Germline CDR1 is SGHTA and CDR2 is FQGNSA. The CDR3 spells CASSLMGYNIEPQHF. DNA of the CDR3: TGTGCCAGCAGCTTAATGGGATACAATATTGAGCCCCAGCATTTT.

CDR3 in amino acids: CASSKVLGRQETQYF. Written as DNA, the CDR3 is TGTGCCAGCAGCAAAGTGTTGGGACGACAAGAGACCCAGTACTTC. V is TRBV12-3 or TRBV12-4 and J is TRBJ2-5, with D perhaps matching TRBD1 or TRBD2 (5 bases each). This CDR3 has 15 residues. V dropped 6 bases and J dropped 2 bases, with 16 bases sitting between them.

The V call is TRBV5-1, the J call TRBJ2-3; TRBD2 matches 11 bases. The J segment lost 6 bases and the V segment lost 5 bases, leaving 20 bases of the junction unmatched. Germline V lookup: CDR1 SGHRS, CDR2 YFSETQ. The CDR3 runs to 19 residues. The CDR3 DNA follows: TGCGCCAGCAGTCGAGGGCTAGCGGGAGGACCCAACAACTTGGATACGCAGTATTTT. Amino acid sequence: CASSRGLAGGPNNLDTQYF.

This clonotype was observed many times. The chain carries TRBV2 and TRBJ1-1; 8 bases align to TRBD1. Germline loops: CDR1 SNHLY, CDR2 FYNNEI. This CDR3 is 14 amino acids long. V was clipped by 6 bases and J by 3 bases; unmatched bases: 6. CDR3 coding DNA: TGTGCCAGCAGCAGGCCGACAGGGGACACTGAAGCTTTCTTT. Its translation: CASSRPTGDTEAFF. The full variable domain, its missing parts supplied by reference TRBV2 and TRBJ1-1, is EPEVTQTPSHQVTQMGQEVILRCVPISNHLYFYWYRQILGQKVEFLVSFYNNEISEKSEIFDDQFSVERPDGSNFTLKIRSTKLEDSAMYFCASSRPTGDTEAFFGQGTRLTVV.

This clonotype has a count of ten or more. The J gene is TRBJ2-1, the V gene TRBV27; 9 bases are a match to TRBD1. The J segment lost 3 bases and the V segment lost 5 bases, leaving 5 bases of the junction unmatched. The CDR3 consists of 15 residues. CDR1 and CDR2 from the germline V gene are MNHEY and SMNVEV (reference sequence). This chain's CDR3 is CASSLGQGRYNEQFF. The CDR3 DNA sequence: TGTGCCAGCAGTCTAGGACAGGGGCGCTACAATGAGCAGTTCTTC.

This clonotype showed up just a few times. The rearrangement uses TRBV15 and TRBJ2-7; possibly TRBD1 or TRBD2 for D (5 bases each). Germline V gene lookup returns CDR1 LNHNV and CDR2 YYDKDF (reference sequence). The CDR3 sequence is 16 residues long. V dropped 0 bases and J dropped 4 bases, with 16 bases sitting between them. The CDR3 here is CATSRDLPGQNYEQYF. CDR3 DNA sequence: TGTGCCACCAGCAGAGATCTCCCGGGGCAAAATTACGAGCAGTACTTC.

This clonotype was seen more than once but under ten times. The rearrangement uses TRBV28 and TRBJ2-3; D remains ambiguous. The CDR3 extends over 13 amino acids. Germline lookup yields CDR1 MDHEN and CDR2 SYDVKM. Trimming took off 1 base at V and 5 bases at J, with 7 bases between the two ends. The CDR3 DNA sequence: TGTGCCAGCAGTTTATTGAACAGAGATACGCAGTATTTT. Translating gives CASSLLNRDTQYF. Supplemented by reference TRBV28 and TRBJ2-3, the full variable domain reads DVKVTQSSRYLVKRTGEKVFLECVQDMDHENMFWYRQDPGLGLRLIYFSYDVKMKEKGDIPEGYSVSREKKERFSLILESASTNQTSMYLCASSLLNRDTQYFGPGTRLTVL.

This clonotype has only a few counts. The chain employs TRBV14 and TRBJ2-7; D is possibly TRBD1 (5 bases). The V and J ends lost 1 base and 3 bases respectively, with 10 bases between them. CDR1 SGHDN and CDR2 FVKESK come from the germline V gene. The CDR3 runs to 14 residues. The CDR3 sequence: CASSQAQGYYEQYF. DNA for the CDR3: TGTGCCAGCAGCCAAGCTCAGGGTTACTACGAGCAGTACTTC.

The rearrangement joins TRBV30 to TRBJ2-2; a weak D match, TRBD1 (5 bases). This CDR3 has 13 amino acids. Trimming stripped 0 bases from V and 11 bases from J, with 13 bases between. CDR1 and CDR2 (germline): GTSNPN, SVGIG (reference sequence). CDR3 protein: CAWSVAQDSELFF. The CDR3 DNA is TGTGCCTGGAGTGTAGCTCAAGACAGCGAGCTGTTTTTT.

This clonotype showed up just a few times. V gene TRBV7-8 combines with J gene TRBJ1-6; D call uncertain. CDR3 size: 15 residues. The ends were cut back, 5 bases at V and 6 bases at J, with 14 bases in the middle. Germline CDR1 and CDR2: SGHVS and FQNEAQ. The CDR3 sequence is CASSLERAANSPLHF. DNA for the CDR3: TGTGCCAGCAGCCTGGAGAGGGCCGCTAATTCACCCCTCCACTTT.

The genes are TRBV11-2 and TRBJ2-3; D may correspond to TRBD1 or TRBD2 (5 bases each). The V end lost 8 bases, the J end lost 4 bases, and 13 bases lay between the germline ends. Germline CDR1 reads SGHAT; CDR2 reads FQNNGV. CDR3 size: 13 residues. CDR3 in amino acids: CASLWGSADTQYF. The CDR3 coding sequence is TGTGCCAGCCTTTGGGGGAGTGCAGATACGCAGTATTTT.